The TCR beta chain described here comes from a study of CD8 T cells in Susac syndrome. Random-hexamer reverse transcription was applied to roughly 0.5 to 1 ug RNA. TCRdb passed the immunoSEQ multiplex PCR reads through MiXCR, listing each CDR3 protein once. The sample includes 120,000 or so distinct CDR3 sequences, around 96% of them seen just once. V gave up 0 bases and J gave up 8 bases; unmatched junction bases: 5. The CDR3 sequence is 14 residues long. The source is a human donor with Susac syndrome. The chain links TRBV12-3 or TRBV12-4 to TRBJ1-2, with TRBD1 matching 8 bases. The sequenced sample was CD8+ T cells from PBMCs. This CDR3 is CASSLAGQDGGYTF. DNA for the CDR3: TGTGCCAGCAGTTTAGCGGGACAGGATGGCGGCTACACCTTC.